The clone carrying this TCR beta chain appeared once. Relative to the germline gene, one junction end is altered; a read error may explain this. Samples were taken several times over chemoradiotherapy. Libraries were prepared by immunoSEQ multiplex PCR; TCRdb keeps only in-frame clonotypes and omits some of them. The data contain 1,200 or so clones, around 90% of them singletons. The data were obtained in a study of chemoradiotherapy in HPV16-positive cancers. The receptor was isolated from a human donor with HPV-associated anogenital cancer. Sample: tumor tissue, taken from a patient who underwent chemoradiotherapy.

CDR3 amino acids: CASSEGTSGFTYTQYF. For the CDR3, the DNA is TGTGCCAGCAGTGAAGGGACTAGCGGTTTCACATATACGCAGTATTTT. V usage is TRBV2 and J usage is TRBJ2-3; 10 positions agree with TRBD2. Germline V gene data show CDR1 as SNHLY and CDR2 as FYNNEI. The CDR3 extends over 16 amino acids.